This T cell receptor (beta chain) was profiled in a study of blood T cell repertoires in COVID-19. Overall study: PBMCs, B-cell-depleted T cells, or T cells provided the cDNA or gDNA that made up the material.

A note on this clone: The junction and the germline gene differ at one end; a read error may be behind it.

Adults between about 18 and 89 years of age took part from some 25 US areas. Assignments of participants to cohorts depended upon their own reported clinical history. The CDR3 consists of 15 residues. CDR1 is SSHAT and CDR2 is FNYEAQ in the germline V gene (reference sequence). Using immunoSEQ multiplex PCR, the repertoire was profiled, and TCRdb retains in-frame clones only, with some absent. The sample shows around 290,000 clones, 88% of them seen only once. Sequenced: PBMCs or T cells enriched from blood (not recorded which). The receptor was derived from a woman in her fifties or sixties in a cohort exposed to, infected with or recovered from COVID-19 (not recorded which). The chain carries TRBV7-7 and TRBJ2-7; 8 nucleotides agree with TRBD2. The CDR3 is CASSVGAGEGYEQYF. The CDR3 nucleotides are TGTGCTAGCAGCGTCGGAGCGGGAGAGGGCTACGAGCAGTACTTC.